This T cell receptor beta chain was recovered during a study of blood T cell repertoires in COVID-19. Study details: PBMCs, B-cell-depleted T cells, or T cells provided the cDNA or gDNA that made up the material.

The authors' processing: Reference gene primers were amplified, and this amplification served to estimate nucleated cell counts. TCRdb's copy holds only in-frame clones and misses some; the assay was immunoSEQ multiplex PCR. The V and J calls and clone size are taken from that table; D and trimming were inferred from the DNA. The sample gives about 210,000 clones, 75% to 90% of which show up once; approximately 6.9% is in the top ten. Germline loops: CDR1 DFQATT, CDR2 SNEGSKA (reference sequence). V lost 3 bases to trimming and J lost 6 bases; unmatched junction nucleotides: 9. CDR3 length: 14 amino acids.

The origin of this receptor is a man between 60 and 75 years old with acute or convalescent COVID-19. Sequencing was done on a sample of peripheral blood. V is TRBV20-1 and J is TRBJ2-7; 9 bases align to TRBD2. The CDR3 protein is CSASNQRGASEQYF. The CDR3 DNA sequence: TGCAGTGCTAGTAACCAGCGGGGGGCGAGCGAGCAGTACTTC.